This T cell receptor (beta chain) was identified during a study of T cell responses to AZD1222 COVID-19 vaccine. As for this clone: Its antigen is not identified.

Method: immunoSEQ multiplex PCR; TCRdb's copy keeps in-frame clones and lacks some. The sample holds some 140,000 clones, 80% to 90% seen once. V shed 1 base and J 3 bases; nucleotides not matched to a gene: 4. The CDR3 has 16 amino acids. Germline CDR1 and CDR2: LGHDT and YNNKEL (reference sequence). Findings of the study overall: Of the AZD1222 recipients, only five to seven were seropositive at baseline.

This chain uses TRBV3-1 (or the pseudogene TRBV3-2) with TRBJ2-2; 8 nucleotides align to TRBD1. The sequence was obtained from an adult in good health. The specimen was peripheral blood, collected on day 0 of MenACWY control vaccination. Here the CDR3 reads CASSQGTGSYTGELFF. The CDR3 nucleotides are TGTGCCAGCAGCCAAGGGACAGGGTCATACACCGGGGAGCTGTTTTTT.